This T cell receptor (beta chain) was documented in a study of beta chain features in type 1 diabetes. Overall study results and limits: All four CD4+ subsets of Type 1 diabetes patients contained TCRB CDR3s that were moderately but significantly shorter.

Isolated RNA was reverse transcribed in full, so expressed TCRB transcripts were sequenced. The protocol was immunoSEQ multiplex PCR, while the TCRdb copy is restricted to in-frame clones and leaves out a portion. The table shows approximately 270,000 clones, with 14% occurring only once. This clone has just a few counts. What it binds is unknown. The sample comprised naive CD4+ T cells from blood. This receptor was obtained from a man younger than 45 with type 1 diabetes.

CDR3 sequence (DNA): TGTGCCAGCAGTGGACAGGTGGACTCCTACGAGCAGTACTTC. It encodes CASSGQVDSYEQYF. The chain recombines TRBV7-2 with TRBJ2-7, with TRBD1 matching over 7 bases. The CDR3 is 14 amino acids. Germline assignment: CDR1 SGHTA and CDR2 FQGNSA. The junction had 5 bases not matched to a gene; V was cut back by 6 bases and J by 0 bases.